One and the same sample provided the 9 T cell receptor beta chains below, sequenced in a study of T cell responses to AZD1222 COVID-19 vaccine. Here immunoSEQ multiplex PCR was the method, and the copy in TCRdb shows in-frame clones only, minus some. The profile shows 120,000 or so clones, 80% to 90% of them singletons. Sequencing was performed on peripheral blood, taken on day 0 of MenACWY control vaccination. The receptors derive from an adult in good health.

This chain joins TRBV28 and TRBJ2-7; 7 bases align to TRBD1. The CDR3 spans 14 residues. CDR1 and CDR2 from the germline V gene are MDHEN and SYDVKM. V lost 6 bases and J lost 2; bases outside the gene matches: 7. CDR3 nucleotide sequence: TGTGCCAGCAGGTCAAGACAGGGAGCCTACGAGCAGTACTTC. The encoded protein is CASRSRQGAYEQYF.

The genes are TRBV29-1 and TRBJ2-7; D tentatively reads TRBD1 or TRBD2 (5 bases each). V lost 4 bases to trimming and J lost 5 bases, with 15 bases between them. Germline CDR1 reads SQVTM; CDR2 reads ANQGSEA. The CDR3 extends over 13 amino acids. The CDR3 loop is CSVGGIYRHEQYF. CDR3 in DNA: TGCAGCGTTGGAGGGATCTACAGGCACGAGCAGTACTTC.

Only a few counts were recorded for this clone. The gene calls are TRBV5-1 and TRBJ1-2; D not certain. Germline lookup yields CDR1 SGHRS and CDR2 YFSETQ. The CDR3 is 14 residues long. V lost 3 bases, J lost 7 bases, and 16 bases lay in between. CDR3 loop: CASSSGPYGRGYTF. The CDR3 bases are TGCGCCAGCAGCTCTGGCCCGTACGGACGTGGCTACACCTTC.

The gene calls are TRBV5-1 and TRBJ2-5; D might be TRBD1 (6 bases). The germline gives CDR1 SGHRS, CDR2 YFSETQ. The CDR3 covers 15 residues. Between the trimmed V and J ends, which lost 1 base and 2 bases, there was a span of 12 bases. The CDR3 protein is CASSLSGQGQETQYF. As DNA, the CDR3 is TGCGCCAGCAGCTTGTCCGGGCAGGGGCAAGAGACCCAGTACTTC. Full variable domain (outside the CDR3, taken from reference TRBV5-1 and TRBJ2-5): KAGVTQTPRYLIKTRGQQVTLSCSPISGHRSVSWYQQTPGQGLQFLFEYFSETQRNKGNFPGRFSGRQFSNSRSEMNVSTLELGDSALYLCASSLSGQGQETQYFGPGTRLLVL.

This chain links TRBV27 with TRBJ2-3; TRBD1 matches 9 bases. The trim removed 9 bases at V and 3 bases at J, leaving 19 bases unmatched. CDR3 size: 18 residues. Germline-derived CDR1 and CDR2 are MNHEY and SMNVEV (reference sequence). The chain's CDR3 is CASSKHFQGQGSTDTQYF. Written as DNA, the CDR3 is TGTGCCAGTTCTAAACACTTCCAGGGACAGGGTAGTACAGATACGCAGTATTTT.

The chain combines TRBV7-9 with TRBJ2-5, with 10 bases fitting TRBD1. CDR3 size: 16 residues. Germline V gene sequence: CDR1 SEHNR, CDR2 FQNEAQ (reference sequence). J was trimmed by 4 bases and V by 5 bases; bases with no gene match: 10. CDR3 sequence reads: CASSRDRGRFIETQYF. DNA of the CDR3: TGTGCCAGCAGCCGCGACAGGGGGCGATTTATAGAGACCCAGTACTTC.

The chain uses TRBV10-1 and TRBJ2-7; D possibly uses TRBD1 or TRBD2 (6 bases each). Germline loops: CDR1 WNHNN, CDR2 SYGVQD (reference sequence). The V end lost 1 base, the J end lost 6 bases, and 10 bases lay between the germline ends. The CDR3 is made up of 13 amino acids. CDR3 DNA: TGCGCCAGCAGTGAGTGGGGGGCCGGCGAGCAGTACTTC. Translated, it gives CASSEWGAGEQYF.

CDR3 DNA sequence: TGTGCCAGCAGTTTCCTTACAGGGGTATACGAGCAGTACTTC. Its translation: CASSFLTGVYEQYF. This chain joins TRBV28 and TRBJ2-7, with TRBD1 identical over 7 bases. J lost 4 bases, V lost 3 bases, and 6 bases had no gene match. Germline lookup yields CDR1 MDHEN and CDR2 SYDVKM. The CDR3 runs to 14 residues.

The rearrangement joins TRBV2 to TRBJ2-6, with 8 bases lining up with TRBD1. Germline V gene sequence: CDR1 SNHLY, CDR2 FYNNEI. The length of the CDR3 is 16 residues. Unmatched junction bases numbered 6, after V lost 8 bases and J lost 0 bases. CDR3 in amino acids: CASVTGQGSGANVLTF. The CDR3 nucleotides read TGTGCCAGCGTAACAGGACAGGGCTCTGGGGCCAACGTCCTGACTTTC. The variable domain in full, completed from reference TRBV2 and TRBJ2-6, reads EPEVTQTPSHQVTQMGQEVILRCVPISNHLYFYWYRQILGQKVEFLVSFYNNEISEKSEIFDDQFSVERPDGSNFTLKIRSTKLEDSAMYFCASVTGQGSGANVLTFGAGSRLTVL.